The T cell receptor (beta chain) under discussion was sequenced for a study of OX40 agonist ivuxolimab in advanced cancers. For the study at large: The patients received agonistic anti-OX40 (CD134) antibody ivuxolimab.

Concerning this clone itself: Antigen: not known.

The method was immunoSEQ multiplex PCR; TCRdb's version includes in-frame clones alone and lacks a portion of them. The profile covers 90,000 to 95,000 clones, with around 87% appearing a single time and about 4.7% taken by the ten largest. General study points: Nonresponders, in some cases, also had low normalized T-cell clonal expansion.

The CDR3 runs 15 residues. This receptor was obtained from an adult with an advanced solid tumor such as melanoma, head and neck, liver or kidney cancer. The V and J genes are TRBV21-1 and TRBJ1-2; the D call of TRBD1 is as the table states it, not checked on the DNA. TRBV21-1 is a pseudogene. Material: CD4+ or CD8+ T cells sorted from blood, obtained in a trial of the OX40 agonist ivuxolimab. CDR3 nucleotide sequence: TGTGCCAGCACCACCCGGGGACAGGGTTACTATGGCTACACCTTC. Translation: CASTTRGQGYYGYTF.